Shown below are 18 T cell receptor beta chains from a single sample sequenced in a study of cytomegalovirus exposure and HLA in healthy donors. Some clones are missing from TCRdb's copy, which holds only in-frame ones; the method was immunoSEQ multiplex PCR. This sample yields about 350,000 clones, of which roughly 90% are seen a single time; approximately 1.1% belongs to the top ten. The specimen was PBMCs. The receptors come from a woman in her 30s in good health and CMV-seropositive.

The V and J genes are TRBV25-1 and TRBJ1-6; TRBD1 aligns across 9 bases. V shed 3 bases and J 7 bases; nucleotides not matched to a gene: 4. Germline CDR1 and CDR2: MGHDK and SYGVNS. The CDR3 has 15 amino acids. The CDR3 is CASSESGTGNSPLHF. CDR3 DNA sequence: TGTGCCAGCAGTGAGTCCGGGACAGGGAATTCACCCCTCCACTTT. Drawing the rest from reference TRBV25-1 and TRBJ1-6, the complete variable domain is EADIYQTPRYLVIGTGKKITLECSQTMGHDKMYWYQQDPGMELHLIHYSYGVNSTEKGDLSSESTVSRIRTEHFPLTLESARPSHTSQYLCASSESGTGNSPLHFGNGTRLTVT.

The genes are TRBV6-1 and TRBJ2-4; maybe TRBD1 (7 bases). The length of the CDR3 is 14 residues. Germline V gene sequence: CDR1 MNHNS, CDR2 SASEGT. Trimming pared 3 bases from V and 9 bases from J, leaving 15 bases between. The CDR3 sequence: CASSDAGTAGIQYF. The CDR3, as DNA: TGTGCCAGCAGTGACGCCGGGACAGCGGGCATTCAGTACTTC.

The genes are TRBV5-8 and TRBJ2-7, with D perhaps matching TRBD1 or TRBD2 (5 bases each). CDR1 and CDR2 from the germline V gene are SGHTS and YDEGEE. The CDR3 sequence is 15 residues long. V lost 2 bases and J 4 bases, leaving 16 bases between the germline ends. The DNA of the CDR3 is TGTGCCAGCAGCTTAGAGACCGGGACCGATTACGAGCAGTACTTC. It yields the protein CASSLETGTDYEQYF.

The chain carries TRBV27 and TRBJ2-3, with D tentatively TRBD1 or TRBD2 (5 bases each). This CDR3 comprises 17 residues. V lost 0 bases, J lost 4 bases, and 17 bases lay in between. In germline, CDR1 is MNHEY, CDR2 SMNVEV (reference sequence). The CDR3 DNA reads as TGTGCCAGCAGTTTATCAATTCCGGGGCTAGAGGCAGATACGCAGTATTTT. This codes for CASSLSIPGLEADTQYF.

J is TRBJ2-7 and V is TRBV7-7; a possible D gene is TRBD2 (6 bases). V dropped 7 bases and J dropped 5 bases, with 12 bases sitting between them. The CDR3 covers 12 residues. Germline loops: CDR1 SSHAT, CDR2 FNYEAQ (reference sequence). In nucleotides, the CDR3 is TGTGCCAGCATGGAGGGGTCCAACGAGCAGTACTTC. Amino acids: CASMEGSNEQYF.

The J gene is TRBJ2-7, the V gene TRBV7-8, with 9 positions matching TRBD1. Germline loops: CDR1 SGHVS, CDR2 FQNEAQ. V shed 5 bases, J shed 2 bases, and the junction held 13 bases outside the gene matches. The CDR3 length is 17 residues. The CDR3 DNA sequence: TGTGCCAGCAGCCCTCCTGGACAGGGGTCCTTACCCTACGAGCAGTACTTC. Protein product: CASSPPGQGSLPYEQYF.

The chain recombines TRBV19 with TRBJ1-1; D not resolved. This CDR3 spans 15 amino acids. Germline V gene data show CDR1 as LNHDA and CDR2 as SQIVND (reference sequence). The germline V and J ends were trimmed by 9 bases and 1 base, with 18 bases remaining between them. CDR3 bases: TGTGCCAGCCGCCCCGGGCTCGGTGGGAACACTGAAGCTTTCTTT. Its protein is CASRPGLGGNTEAFF.

This sequence joins TRBV5-4 and TRBJ1-1; D remains ambiguous. The germline V gene encodes CDR1 SGHNT and CDR2 YYREEE (reference sequence). The CDR3 is made up of 15 amino acids. V dropped 1 base and J dropped 0 bases, with 10 bases sitting between them. CDR3 in DNA: TGTGCCAGCAGCTTGAGCTTTTCCATGAACACTGAAGCTTTCTTT. Residues: CASSLSFSMNTEAFF.

The rearrangement links TRBV19 to TRBJ1-5; D perhaps matches TRBD1 (5 bases). Germline CDR1 is LNHDA and CDR2 is SQIVND (reference sequence). The CDR3 is 14 residues long. Trimming removed 7 bases from V and 4 bases from J, with 14 bases in between. The CDR3 DNA is TGTGCCAGTACCCCTCCCCGGGGGAATCAGCCCCAGCATTTT. Its translation is CASTPPRGNQPQHF.

The V call is TRBV6-5, the J call TRBJ1-3; D is uncertain. Germline values: CDR1 MNHEY, CDR2 SVGAGI. V lost 2 bases to trimming and J lost 0 bases, with 8 bases between them. The CDR3 contains 15 residues. In nucleotides, the CDR3 is TGTGCCAGCAGTTACGACACCCACTCTGGAAACACCATATATTTT. Residues: CASSYDTHSGNTIYF.

The chain carries TRBV4-1 and TRBJ2-1; a weak D match, TRBD1 (5 bases). Trimming took off 0 bases at V and 4 bases at J, with 10 bases between the two ends. CDR1 and CDR2 (germline): MGHRA, YSYEKL. The CDR3 length is 15 residues. CDR3 amino acids: CASSQDQGIYNEQFF. The CDR3 nucleotides are TGCGCCAGCAGCCAAGATCAGGGAATATACAATGAGCAGTTCTTC.

The chain has TRBV2 and TRBJ2-5, with D unclear. This CDR3 is built from 10 residues. Per germline, CDR1 SNHLY and CDR2 FYNNEI. V was trimmed by 6 bases and J by 5 bases, leaving 4 bases between them. The CDR3 sequence: CASREETQYF. CDR3 nucleotide sequence: TGTGCCAGCAGGGAGGAGACCCAGTACTTC.

This clone was found once. The chain combines TRBV6-6 with TRBJ1-2; TRBD1 is a possible D gene (5 bases). The CDR3 is 14 amino acids. Germline V gives CDR1 MNHNY, CDR2 SVGAGI (reference sequence). Trimming stripped 6 bases from V and 4 bases from J, with 15 bases between. The CDR3 DNA follows: TGTGCCAGCAGCCCCCCACAGGCCAGCTATGGCTACACCTTC. The encoded protein is CASSPPQASYGYTF.

V is TRBV5-8 and J is TRBJ1-2; 7 bases line up with TRBD1. CDR1 is SGHTS and CDR2 is YDEGEE in the germline V gene. CDR3 length equals 14 residues. V lost 3 bases, J lost 0 bases, and 2 bases stayed unmatched. CDR3 in DNA: TGTGCCAGCAGCTCGGGACAGCCTAACTATGGCTACACCTTC. This translates into CASSSGQPNYGYTF.

The rearrangement joins TRBV19 to TRBJ2-7, with no clear D. V lost 4 bases and J 3 bases, leaving 10 bases between the germline ends. CDR3 length: 13 residues. From germline, CDR1 is LNHDA and CDR2 SQIVND (reference sequence). The CDR3 reads CASSSRRDYEQYF. CDR3 DNA sequence: TGTGCCAGTAGTAGCCGTAGGGACTACGAGCAGTACTTC.

CDR3: CASSLTSGVPNEQFF. The CDR3 DNA sequence: TGCGCCAGCAGCTTGACTAGCGGAGTCCCAAATGAGCAGTTCTTC. The chain joins TRBV5-1 to TRBJ2-1, with 8 bases that match TRBD2. From germline, CDR1 is SGHRS and CDR2 YFSETQ. Trimming at V came to 1 base and at J to 7 bases, leaving 7 bases not matched to a gene. There are 15 residues in the CDR3.

V usage is TRBV14 and J usage is TRBJ2-2, with D possibly matching TRBD1 (7 bases). The germline CDR1 and CDR2 sequences are SGHDN and FVKESK. CDR3 size: 14 residues. With 8 bases removed from V and 7 bases from J, the gap between germline ends came to 17 bases. The CDR3 coding sequence is TGTGCCAGCGGCAGGACAGGAGGGCTCGGGGAGCTGTTTTTT. Protein: CASGRTGGLGELFF.

The CDR3 nucleotides read TGCAGCGTTGAAGGGTGGAATTACGAGCAGTACTTC. Translation gives CSVEGWNYEQYF. The chain couples TRBV29-1 to TRBJ2-7; no definite D call. The CDR3 covers 12 residues. The germline V gene has CDR1 SQVTM and CDR2 ANQGSEA. The germline V and J ends were trimmed by 1 base and 4 bases, with 8 bases remaining between them.